The 20 T cell receptor beta chains below come from one sample, sequenced in a study of early T cells in non-severe SARS-CoV-2 infection. One entry per CDR3 protein results from TCRdb running MiXCR on the 5' RACE reads. The sample consists of some 77,000 distinct CDR3 sequences, about 16% of them appearing once. Sequenced sample: whole blood. The origin of the receptors is an adult who was a healthcare worker with PCR-confirmed SARS-CoV-2 infection or an uninfected control (not recorded which).

This sequence joins TRBV11-3 and TRBJ2-3; 7 nucleotides agree with TRBD1. This CDR3 is built from 14 residues. J was trimmed by 2 bases and V by 4 bases; bases with no gene match: 3. Germline values: CDR1 SGHNT, CDR2 YENEEA. The CDR3 sequence is CASSYRGLTDTQYF. For the CDR3, the DNA is TGTGCCAGCAGCTACAGGGGCCTCACAGATACGCAGTATTTT.

This clonotype was recorded a few times. The chain carries TRBV4-1 and TRBJ1-6, with no clear D. CDR1 and CDR2 from the germline V gene are MGHRA and YSYEKL. The CDR3 covers 12 residues. Trimming took off 3 bases at V and 9 bases at J, with 6 bases between the two ends. CDR3 protein: CASSHRFSPLHF. The CDR3 region has the DNA TGCGCCAGCAGCCACAGATTTTCACCCCTCCACTTT.

In this sample, this clonotype turned up a few times. The gene calls are TRBV28 and TRBJ2-7; 9 bases fit TRBD1. V lost 5 bases, J lost 0 bases, and 8 bases stayed unmatched. CDR3 size: 16 residues. CDR1 MDHEN and CDR2 SYDVKM come from the germline V gene. CDR3 nucleotide sequence: TGTGCCAGCAGTCCCCCCGGGACAGGGAACTCCTACGAGCAGTACTTC. Its protein is CASSPPGTGNSYEQYF.

This clonotype was found a few times. The chain links TRBV12-3 or TRBV12-4 to TRBJ1-1, with D perhaps TRBD1 (6 bases). Trimming cost V 11 bases and J 1 base, with 14 bases left between them. This CDR3 has 13 residues. CDR3 nucleotides: TGTGCCCTCTCAAACAGGGCGAACACTGAAGCTTTCTTT. This encodes CALSNRANTEAFF.

This clonotype has only a few counts. This chain uses TRBV30 with TRBJ2-4, with unresolved D. Trimming shortened V by 2 bases and J by 9 bases, and 14 bases separated the two germline ends. Germline lookup yields CDR1 GTSNPN and CDR2 SVGIG (reference sequence). The CDR3 totals 13 residues. CDR3 nucleotides: TGTGCCTGGAGTACCGGGCCTGACCGCATTCAGTACTTC. It encodes CAWSTGPDRIQYF.

The J gene is TRBJ2-1, the V gene TRBV11-2; 13 bases match TRBD2. The CDR3 covers 15 residues. From germline, CDR1 is SGHAT and CDR2 FQNNGV. Losses at the gene ends were 5 bases for V and 9 bases for J; bases not matched to a gene: 7. The CDR3 loop is CASSPSLAGGPEQFF. CDR3 bases: TGTGCCAGCAGCCCATCACTAGCGGGGGGGCCTGAGCAGTTCTTC.

There are a few counts of this clonotype. The chain has TRBV11-2 and TRBJ1-6, with D unclear. The germline CDR1 and CDR2 sequences are SGHAT and FQNNGV. Trimming took off 5 bases at V and 3 bases at J, with 5 bases between the two ends. The CDR3 consists of 13 residues. The CDR3 DNA sequence: TGTGCCAGCAGCCGCGACTATAATTCACCCCTCCACTTT. Translation gives CASSRDYNSPLHF.

This clonotype was detected only a few times. The rearrangement joins TRBV28 to TRBJ2-5; tentatively, D is TRBD1 (5 bases). Trimming took 8 bases from V and 5 from J, leaving 12 bases between them. This CDR3 is 12 amino acids long. CDR1 and CDR2 from the germline V gene are MDHEN and SYDVKM. The CDR3 nucleotides read TGTGCCAGCCGCAGGGTCCGGGAGACCCAGTACTTC. Amino acid sequence: CASRRVRETQYF.

There are many counts of this clonotype. The chain couples TRBV7-6 to TRBJ2-2, with 8 bases identical to TRBD1. The CDR3 extends over 15 amino acids. In germline, CDR1 is SGHVS, CDR2 FNYEAQ. V lost 3 bases and J lost 4; bases outside the gene matches: 4. The CDR3 sequence is CASSLGTGPTGELFF. The CDR3 coding sequence is TGTGCCAGCAGCTTGGGGACAGGCCCCACCGGGGAGCTGTTTTTT.

CDR3 amino acids: CAWSGYWYRRGYTF. The CDR3 DNA reads TGTGCCTGGAGTGGGTATTGGTACAGACGAGGCTACACCTTC. The chain has TRBV30 and TRBJ1-2; D call uncertain. The V gene lost 1 base and the J gene lost 8 bases, with 17 bases spanning the gap. This CDR3 has 14 amino acids. In germline, CDR1 is GTSNPN, CDR2 SVGIG (reference sequence).

This clonotype was observed a handful of times. The V gene is TRBV20-1, the J gene TRBJ2-7; the D gene is possibly TRBD1 (6 bases). The germline V gene encodes CDR1 DFQATT and CDR2 SNEGSKA (reference sequence). The V end was cut by 2 bases, the J end by 2 bases, with 25 bases between. The CDR3 is 18 amino acids. The CDR3 protein is CSARNSAREQGGPYEQYF. CDR3 coding DNA: TGCAGTGCTAGAAATAGCGCTCGAGAACAGGGTGGGCCCTACGAGCAGTACTTC.

This clonotype was seen more than once but under ten times. J is TRBJ1-2 and V is TRBV5-4; TRBD1 might be the D (5 bases). CDR3 length: 13 residues. CDR1 and CDR2 (germline): SGHNT, YYREEE (reference sequence). The V end lost 0 bases, the J end lost 8 bases, and 11 bases lay between the germline ends. In nucleotides, the CDR3 is TGTGCCAGCAGCTTGGCCCTAGGACACGGCTACACCTTC. Translation gives CASSLALGHGYTF.

This clonotype was picked up a small number of times. The J gene is TRBJ2-7, the V gene TRBV29-1; no definite D call. This CDR3 region has 12 residues. The V gene's germline CDR1 is SQVTM and CDR2 ANQGSEA. With 7 bases removed from V and 4 bases from J, the gap between germline ends came to 14 bases. CDR3 sequence reads: CSGGEVGYEQYF. CDR3 nucleotide sequence: TGCAGCGGCGGTGAGGTGGGATACGAGCAGTACTTC.

This clonotype is medium-sized by share. The chain carries TRBV20-1 and TRBJ2-3; a weak D match, TRBD1 (5 bases). The length of the CDR3 is 12 residues. CDR1 and CDR2 from the germline V gene are DFQATT and SNEGSKA (reference sequence). V was pared by 5 bases and J by 5 bases, with 11 bases between. This CDR3 reads CSAQSGIDTQYF. In DNA form, the CDR3 reads TGCAGTGCTCAATCAGGGATAGATACGCAGTATTTT.

This clonotype was recorded a few times. V and J are TRBV10-3 and TRBJ2-3; 11 positions match TRBD2. Per germline, CDR1 ENHRY and CDR2 SYGVKD. V shed 4 bases, J shed 2 bases, and the junction held 8 bases outside the gene matches. The CDR3 covers 17 residues. CDR3 nucleotides: TGTGCCATCAGTGCGGGGGGACTAGCGGACCCCACAGATACGCAGTATTTT. Protein sequence: CAISAGGLADPTDTQYF.

V and J are TRBV7-9 and TRBJ2-7; D tentatively reads TRBD1 or TRBD2 (5 bases each). Germline loops: CDR1 SEHNR, CDR2 FQNEAQ (reference sequence). CDR3 length equals 14 residues. Trimming shortened V by 5 bases and J by 7 bases, and 18 bases separated the two germline ends. Written as DNA, the CDR3 is TGTGCCAGCAGCCCCGAGGGCAGGGTCTTTGAGCAGTACTTC. Protein product: CASSPEGRVFEQYF.

The chain carries TRBV11-2 and TRBJ1-6, with D possibly being TRBD1 (6 bases). The ends were cut back, 4 bases at V and 10 bases at J, with 11 bases in the middle. Per germline, CDR1 SGHAT and CDR2 FQNNGV. The CDR3 runs 13 residues. DNA of the CDR3: TGTGCCAGCAGCTCTTACAGGGAATCACCCCTCCACTTT. It is translated as CASSSYRESPLHF.

CDR3 sequence (DNA): TGCAGCGCCGTCCGTGACGCCGGGCATGAGCAGTTCTTC. Translating it yields CSAVRDAGHEQFF. V and J are TRBV29-1 and TRBJ2-1, with D unresolved. CDR3 length: 13 residues. Trimming removed 7 bases from V and 8 bases from J, with 18 bases in between. Germline values: CDR1 SQVTM, CDR2 ANQGSEA.

The chain has TRBV20-1 and TRBJ2-7; 14 nucleotides align to TRBD2. V gave up 5 bases and J gave up 3 bases; unmatched junction bases: 6. The V gene's germline CDR1 is DFQATT and CDR2 SNEGSKA (reference sequence). The CDR3 spans 15 residues. CDR3 sequence (DNA): TGCAGTGCTCATCACGGGACTAGCGGGGGCTACGAGCAGTACTTC. Protein: CSAHHGTSGGYEQYF.

This clonotype turned up a few times. The CDR3 ends on some other residue instead of the conserved phenylalanine or tryptophan, so this is likely a read error. It is unclear where the CDR3 begins or ends on the DNA, so no DNA is shown, and the CDR3 is as TCRdb lists it. The chain combines TRBV6-1 with TRBJ2-3; TRBD2 was called by the table and not checked on the DNA. Termini included, the CDR3 measures 13 amino acids. Germline loops: CDR1 MNHNS, CDR2 SASEGT. CDR3 amino acids: CASSGLLSGPAWA.